This T cell receptor beta chain came from a study of cytomegalovirus exposure and HLA in healthy donors. Study-wide results and caveats: Reportedly, HLA-A and HLA-B alleles of most subjects were accurately predicted from TCR beta. Beyond CMV serostatus, there was no information to go on about immune exposure.

As to this clone: The antigen is not known.

This PCR relied on a set of 60 Vbeta primers and 13 Jbeta primers. Data came from immunoSEQ multiplex PCR; TCRdb stores just in-frame clones and leaves some out. Of approximately 160,000 clones in the sample, around 78% are singletons; the top ten hold 2.5% to 3.5%. Germline CDR1 and CDR2: SGHTA and FQGNSA. This CDR3 is built from 13 residues. V lost 5 bases to trimming and J lost 5 bases; unmatched junction nucleotides: 3. The genes are TRBV7-2 and TRBJ2-1; 7 bases align to TRBD1. The material sequenced was PBMCs. This TCR derives from a woman aged 45-59 years in good health and CMV-seropositive. The CDR3 region is CASSHDRDNEQFF. CDR3 nucleotide sequence: TGTGCCAGCAGCCACGACAGGGACAATGAGCAGTTCTTC.